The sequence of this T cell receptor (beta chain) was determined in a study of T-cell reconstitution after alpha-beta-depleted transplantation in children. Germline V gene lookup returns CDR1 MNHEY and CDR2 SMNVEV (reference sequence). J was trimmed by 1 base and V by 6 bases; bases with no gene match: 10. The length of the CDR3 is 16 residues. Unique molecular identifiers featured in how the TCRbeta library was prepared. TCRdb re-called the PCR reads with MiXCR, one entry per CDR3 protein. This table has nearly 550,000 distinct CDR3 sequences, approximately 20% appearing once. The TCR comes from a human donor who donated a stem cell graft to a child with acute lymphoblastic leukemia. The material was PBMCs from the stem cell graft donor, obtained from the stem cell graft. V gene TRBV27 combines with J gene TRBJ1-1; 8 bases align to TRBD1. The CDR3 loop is CASRPQGGGENTEAFF. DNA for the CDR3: TGTGCCAGCAGGCCACAGGGGGGGGGAGAGAACACTGAAGCTTTCTTT.